Described below is a single TCR beta chain sequence and its context. The data were obtained in a study of blood T cell repertoires in COVID-19. Study summary: Material from acute and convalescent COVID-19 was sourced from the United States, Italy and Spain. T cells, B-cell-depleted T cells, or PBMCs supplied cDNA or gDNA.

This CDR3 region has 21 residues. The J segment lost 9 bases and the V segment lost 4 bases, leaving 29 bases of the junction unmatched. CDR1 and CDR2 (germline): MGHRA, YSYEKL. As handled by the study authors: How many nucleated cells were present was estimated from reference gene primer amplification. This table comes from immunoSEQ multiplex PCR, and its TCRdb copy is limited to in-frame clones, with some not included. V, J and clone size were drawn from that table, and D and trimming were deduced from the DNA. The table lists 110,000 or so clones, 88% of them singletons. Input material: peripheral blood. The TCR comes from a human donor in a cohort sampled during active COVID-19. V gene TRBV4-1 combines with J gene TRBJ2-7; 11 bases align to TRBD2. The CDR3 region is CASSPRTLIGDTSGSGFRQYF. Written as DNA, the CDR3 is TGCGCCAGCAGCCCCCGCACGCTAATAGGGGACACTAGCGGGAGTGGGTTTAGGCAGTACTTC.